This TCR beta chain was identified during a study of T-cell memory formation after mild COVID-19. This clonotype has just a few counts. This CDR3 is 14 amino acids long. CDR1 is SGDLS and CDR2 is YYNGEE in the germline V gene. V lost 3 bases and J 1 base, leaving 10 bases between the germline ends. TCRdb itself ran the 5' RACE reads through MiXCR, one entry per CDR3 protein. Seen here are roughly 220,000 distinct CDR3 sequences, over 7.5% observed once, and the top ten hold approximately 3.3%. Sequencing was performed on PBMCs or a T cell subset sorted from them (not recorded which). The chain employs TRBV9 and TRBJ1-2, with D maybe TRBD1 (6 bases). This TCR came from a man between 18 and 35 years old who had mild COVID-19 (a few samples of this study predate the infection). Cell type and time point are not known. This CDR3 is CASSEGGSNYGYTF. For the CDR3, the DNA is TGTGCCAGCAGCGAAGGGGGGAGTAACTATGGCTACACCTTC. Based on the CDR3 plus reference TRBV9 and TRBJ1-2, the full variable domain is DSGVTQTPKHLITATGQRVTLRCSPRSGDLSVYWYQQSLDQGLQFLIQYYNGEERAKGNILERFSAQQFPDLHSELNLSSLELGDSALYFCASSEGGSNYGYTFGSGTRLTVV.